The 4 T cell receptor beta chains listed next were all sequenced from one sample in a study of blood T cell repertoires in COVID-19. Generated by immunoSEQ multiplex PCR, the TCRdb table keeps only in-frame clones and is missing some. The sample lists about 200,000 clones, around 84% occurring once. Material for sequencing was peripheral blood. The receptors were gathered from a human donor in a cohort sampled during active COVID-19.

The CDR3: CAVQGPGAEAFF. For the CDR3, the DNA is TGTGCGGTACAGGGCCCGGGCGCTGAAGCTTTCTTT. The chain joins TRBV30 to TRBJ1-1, with D perhaps matching TRBD1 (6 bases). This CDR3 comprises 12 residues. Germline V gene data show CDR1 as GTSNPN and CDR2 as SVGIG (reference sequence).

The J gene is TRBJ2-2, the V gene TRBV19; a possible D gene is TRBD1 (6 bases). Germline CDR1 reads LNHDA; CDR2 reads SQIVND (reference sequence). The CDR3 covers 15 residues. V gave up 3 bases and J gave up 0 bases, with 8 bases separating them. Here the CDR3 reads CASSIRGSNTGELFF. Here the CDR3 DNA reads TGTGCCAGTAGTATCAGGGGTTCGAACACCGGGGAGCTGTTTTTT. Drawing the rest from reference TRBV19 and TRBJ2-2, the complete variable domain is DGGITQSPKYLFRKEGQNVTLSCEQNLNHDAMYWYRQDPGQGLRLIYYSQIVNDFQKGDIAEGYSVSREKKESFPLTVTSAQKNPTAFYLCASSIRGSNTGELFFGEGSRLTVL.

This chain uses TRBV27 with TRBJ2-2; TRBD1 matches at 7 bases. The CDR3 sequence is 17 residues long. V lost 2 bases and J lost 13; bases outside the gene matches: 19. Germline loops: CDR1 MNHEY, CDR2 SMNVEV (reference sequence). This CDR3 is CASSLRGQSPRDRGLFF. In DNA, the CDR3 is TGTGCCAGCAGTTTAAGGGGACAGAGCCCTCGGGACCGGGGGCTGTTTTTT.

The genes are TRBV15 and TRBJ2-7; possibly TRBD1 for D (5 bases). V lost 0 bases to trimming and J lost 3 bases, with 9 bases between them. Germline CDR1 and CDR2: LNHNV and YYDKDF (reference sequence). This CDR3 has 14 amino acids. CDR3 amino acids: CATSREGRFYEQYF. The CDR3, as DNA: TGTGCCACCAGCAGAGAGGGGCGGTTCTACGAGCAGTACTTC.